The rows below give T cell receptor beta chains drawn from one sample of a study of cytotoxic CD8 clonotypes in ibrutinib-treated CLL. Clones were read by immunoSEQ multiplex PCR, and TCRdb kept only the in-frame ones, dropping some. The table lists about 140,000 clones, more than 85% of them singletons. Here the sequenced sample was PBMCs, taken after 12 months of ibrutinib treatment. All receptors come from a human donor with chronic lymphocytic leukemia. Each CDR3 is given with its conserved first and last residue. The D gene is left open where the match is weak. Size is omitted from some rows. Given values are once, few, many or a class for expanded clones.

d_gene: NA; v_gene: TRBV29-1; abundance: NA; j_gene: TRBJ2-1; len: 13; CDR3aa: CSGTVSSYNEQFF; CDR3nt: TGCAGCGGAACAGTTAGCTCCTACAATGAGCAGTTCTTC
d_gene: NA; v_gene: TRBV19; abundance: NA; j_gene: TRBJ2-2; len: 14; CDR3aa: CASSPLRNTGELFF; CDR3nt: TGTGCCAGTAGTCCCCTGAGGAACACCGGGGAGCTGTTTTTT
d_gene: NA; v_gene: TRBV10-3; abundance: NA; j_gene: TRBJ2-2; len: 14; CDR3aa: CAIKGRLNTGELFF; CDR3nt: TGTGCCATCAAGGGACGGTTAAACACCGGGGAGCTGTTTTTT
d_gene: TRBD1; v_gene: TRBV7-8; abundance: NA; j_gene: TRBJ1-5; len: 14; CDR3aa: CASSFGTVNQPQHF; CDR3nt: TGTGCCAGCAGCTTCGGGACAGTCAATCAGCCCCAGCATTTT
d_gene: TRBD1; v_gene: TRBV10-2; abundance: NA; j_gene: TRBJ1-3; len: 15; CDR3aa: CASRRDSYSGNTIYF; CDR3nt: TGCGCCAGCAGACGGGACAGCTACTCTGGAAACACCATATATTTT
d_gene: TRBD2; v_gene: TRBV28; abundance: NA; j_gene: TRBJ2-2; len: 14; CDR3aa: CASNSGRNTGELFF; CDR3nt: TGTGCCAGCAATAGCGGGAGAAACACCGGGGAGCTGTTTTTT
d_gene: NA; v_gene: TRBV7-7; abundance: NA; j_gene: TRBJ2-7; len: 13; CDR3aa: CASSLGTGDEQYF; CDR3nt: TGTGCTAGCAGCTTAGGGACCGGGGACGAGCAGTACTTC
d_gene: NA; v_gene: TRBV7-3; abundance: NA; j_gene: TRBJ1-2; len: 19; CDR3aa: CASSLMRQWVWARLLGYTF; CDR3nt: TGTGCCAGCAGCTTAATGAGACAGTGGGTTTGGGCCCGGCTTCTTGGCTACACCTTC
d_gene: NA; v_gene: TRBV11-2; abundance: NA; j_gene: TRBJ2-7; len: 14; CDR3aa: CASSLVTGLGEQYF; CDR3nt: TGTGCCAGCAGCTTAGTCACCGGCCTCGGCGAGCAGTACTTC
d_gene: NA; v_gene: TRBV5-1; abundance: once; j_gene: TRBJ2-3; len: 12; CDR3aa: CASSPRGDTQYF; CDR3nt: TGCGCCAGCAGCCCCCGGGGAGATACGCAGTATTTT
d_gene: NA; v_gene: TRBV6-5; abundance: NA; j_gene: TRBJ2-7; len: 14; CDR3aa: CASSYSLGHDEQYF; CDR3nt: TGTGCCAGCAGTTACTCCTTGGGACACGACGAGCAGTACTTC
d_gene: TRBD1; v_gene: TRBV5-1; abundance: NA; j_gene: TRBJ1-1; len: 16; CDR3aa: CASSLERDRANTEAFF; CDR3nt: TGCGCCAGCAGCTTGGAGAGAGACAGGGCGAACACTGAAGCTTTCTTT
d_gene: NA; v_gene: TRBV4-1; abundance: NA; j_gene: TRBJ2-1; len: 10; CDR3aa: CASPSRGRFF; CDR3nt: TGCGCCAGCCCCTCCCGGGGGCGGTTCTTC
d_gene: NA; v_gene: TRBV21-1; abundance: few; j_gene: TRBJ2-6; len: 17; CDR3aa: CASSPGERSSGANVLTF; CDR3nt: TGTGCCAGCAGCCCCGGGGAAAGAAGCTCTGGGGCCAACGTCCTGACTTTC
d_gene: NA; v_gene: TRBV28; abundance: NA; j_gene: TRBJ1-5; len: 16; CDR3aa: CASLPLSWGSNQPQHF; CDR3nt: TGTGCCAGCCTACCTCTATCTTGGGGAAGCAATCAGCCCCAGCATTTT
d_gene: NA; v_gene: TRBV6-1; abundance: NA; j_gene: TRBJ2-4; len: 19; CDR3aa: CASSEDDWPVRGAKNIQYF; CDR3nt: TGTGCCAGCAGTGAAGACGACTGGCCGGTGCGGGGAGCCAAAAACATTCAGTACTTC
d_gene: NA; v_gene: TRBV20-1; abundance: NA; j_gene: TRBJ1-2; len: 10; CDR3aa: CSAREYGYTF; CDR3nt: TGCAGTGCTAGAGAATATGGCTACACCTTC
d_gene: NA; v_gene: TRBV7-9; abundance: once; j_gene: TRBJ2-7; len: 14; CDR3aa: CASSAQEIAYEQYF; CDR3nt: TGTGCCAGCAGCGCCCAGGAGATTGCCTACGAGCAGTACTTC
d_gene: TRBD1; v_gene: TRBV6-1; abundance: once; j_gene: TRBJ1-1; len: 13; CDR3aa: CASSPDRGGEAFF; CDR3nt: TGTGCCAGCAGTCCTGACAGGGGTGGTGAAGCTTTCTTT
d_gene: TRBD1; v_gene: TRBV6-5; abundance: NA; j_gene: TRBJ1-5; len: 14; CDR3aa: CASKRTGTNQPQHF; CDR3nt: TGTGCCAGCAAGAGGACAGGGACTAATCAGCCCCAGCATTTT
d_gene: NA; v_gene: TRBV4-3; abundance: NA; j_gene: TRBJ1-4; len: 19; CDR3aa: CASSQGRLDPEATNEKLFF; CDR3nt: TGCGCCAGCAGCCAAGGGCGGTTGGACCCGGAGGCAACTAATGAAAAACTGTTTTTT
d_gene: NA; v_gene: TRBV6-5; abundance: NA; j_gene: TRBJ1-2; len: 15; CDR3aa: CASSYSIGGRDGYTF; CDR3nt: TGTGCCAGCAGTTACTCGATCGGGGGGCGAGATGGCTACACCTTC
d_gene: NA; v_gene: TRBV4-3; abundance: few; j_gene: TRBJ2-5; len: 14; CDR3aa: CASSQDPASETQYF; CDR3nt: TGCGCCAGCAGCCAAGATCCCGCGAGTGAGACCCAGTACTTC
d_gene: NA; v_gene: TRBV29-1; abundance: NA; j_gene: TRBJ2-7; len: 16; CDR3aa: CSVAAGPQGPSYEQYF; CDR3nt: TGCAGCGTTGCGGCCGGGCCTCAAGGGCCCTCCTACGAGCAGTACTTC
d_gene: TRBD2; v_gene: TRBV5-1; abundance: NA; j_gene: TRBJ2-3; len: 19; CDR3aa: CASSAAGTSGTRGRDTQYF; CDR3nt: TGCGCCAGCAGCGCGGCCGGGACTAGCGGGACCCGGGGCAGAGATACGCAGTATTTT
d_gene: NA; v_gene: TRBV2; abundance: NA; j_gene: TRBJ1-1; len: 13; CDR3aa: CARRTALNTEAFF; CDR3nt: TGTGCCAGGAGGACAGCCTTGAACACTGAAGCTTTCTTT
d_gene: NA; v_gene: TRBV2; abundance: NA; j_gene: TRBJ2-1; len: 13; CDR3aa: CASSVLLYNEQFF; CDR3nt: TGTGCCAGCAGTGTCCTACTCTACAATGAGCAGTTCTTC
d_gene: NA; v_gene: TRBV9; abundance: NA; j_gene: TRBJ2-1; len: 16; CDR3aa: CASSGEGASGNNEQFF; CDR3nt: TGTGCCAGCAGCGGGGAGGGGGCATCAGGAAACAATGAGCAGTTCTTC
d_gene: NA; v_gene: TRBV19; abundance: NA; j_gene: TRBJ2-1; len: 12; CDR3aa: CASSMARNEQFF; CDR3nt: TGTGCCAGTAGTATGGCAAGAAATGAGCAGTTCTTC
d_gene: NA; v_gene: TRBV19; abundance: few; j_gene: TRBJ2-3; len: 14; CDR3aa: CASSRGQSTDTQYF; CDR3nt: TGTGCCAGTAGCCGGGGGCAGTCCACAGATACGCAGTATTTT
d_gene: TRBD2; v_gene: TRBV11-3; abundance: NA; j_gene: TRBJ2-1; len: 14; CDR3aa: CASSLGSGKVEQFF; CDR3nt: TGTGCCAGCAGCTTAGGTAGCGGGAAAGTTGAGCAGTTCTTC
d_gene: NA; v_gene: TRBV10-2; abundance: NA; j_gene: TRBJ2-7; len: 14; CDR3aa: CASRYQDGPYEQYF; CDR3nt: TGCGCCAGCAGGTATCAAGACGGGCCCTACGAGCAGTACTTC
d_gene: TRBD1; v_gene: TRBV9; abundance: NA; j_gene: TRBJ2-7; len: 14; CDR3aa: CASSAGTVGYEQYF; CDR3nt: TGTGCCAGCAGCGCGGGGACAGTCGGTTACGAGCAGTACTTC
d_gene: NA; v_gene: TRBV5-1; abundance: NA; j_gene: TRBJ2-3; len: 16; CDR3aa: CASSLGSLKGTDTQYF; CDR3nt: TGCGCCAGCAGCTTGGGTAGCCTGAAGGGGACAGATACGCAGTATTTT
d_gene: TRBD2; v_gene: TRBV28; abundance: NA; j_gene: TRBJ2-1; len: 15; CDR3aa: CASSRTSGTYNEQFF; CDR3nt: TGTGCCAGCAGTCGGACTAGCGGGACCTACAATGAGCAGTTCTTC
d_gene: NA; v_gene: TRBV7-2; abundance: NA; j_gene: TRBJ2-7; len: 12; CDR3aa: CASGGSSYEQYF; CDR3nt: TGTGCCAGCGGTGGCAGTTCCTACGAGCAGTACTTC
d_gene: TRBD1; v_gene: TRBV6-4; abundance: NA; j_gene: TRBJ1-1; len: 14; CDR3aa: CASSEDRVNTEAFF; CDR3nt: TGTGCCAGCAGTGAGGACAGGGTAAACACTGAAGCTTTCTTT
d_gene: NA; v_gene: TRBV19; abundance: once; j_gene: TRBJ2-5; len: 15; CDR3aa: CASKVRGDGEETQYF; CDR3nt: TGTGCCAGTAAGGTTAGAGGGGACGGAGAAGAGACCCAGTACTTC
d_gene: NA; v_gene: TRBV27; abundance: NA; j_gene: TRBJ1-1; len: 14; CDR3aa: CASSLRTGDTEAFF; CDR3nt: TGTGCCAGCAGTTTGAGGACCGGGGACACTGAAGCTTTCTTT
d_gene: TRBD1; v_gene: TRBV9; abundance: NA; j_gene: TRBJ1-1; len: 16; CDR3aa: CASSVAGTGWNTEAFF; CDR3nt: TGTGCCAGCAGCGTTGCCGGGACAGGTTGGAACACTGAAGCTTTCTTT
d_gene: NA; v_gene: TRBV6-5; abundance: NA; j_gene: TRBJ1-1; len: 14; CDR3aa: CASSYPGRFTEAFF; CDR3nt: TGTGCCAGCAGTTACCCGGGGCGGTTCACTGAAGCTTTCTTT
d_gene: NA; v_gene: TRBV27; abundance: few; j_gene: TRBJ1-1; len: 13; CDR3aa: CASSLGPNTEAFF; CDR3nt: TGTGCCAGCAGTCTAGGGCCAAACACTGAAGCTTTCTTT
d_gene: NA; v_gene: TRBV5-1; abundance: NA; j_gene: TRBJ1-5; len: 14; CDR3aa: CASSLSSGDQPQHF; CDR3nt: TGCGCCAGCAGCTTGTCTTCAGGGGATCAGCCCCAGCATTTT
d_gene: NA; v_gene: TRBV2; abundance: NA; j_gene: TRBJ2-3; len: 14; CDR3aa: CASGSGLSTDTQYF; CDR3nt: TGTGCCAGCGGAAGCGGTCTTAGCACAGATACGCAGTATTTT
d_gene: NA; v_gene: TRBV10-2; abundance: NA; j_gene: TRBJ2-2; len: 15; CDR3aa: CASSSLTGNTGELFF; CDR3nt: TGCGCCAGCAGTTCTCTGACTGGAAACACCGGGGAGCTGTTTTTT
d_gene: TRBD2; v_gene: TRBV4-2; abundance: NA; j_gene: TRBJ2-3; len: 15; CDR3aa: CASSRGTSEADTQYF; CDR3nt: TGTGCCAGCAGCCGCGGGACTAGTGAAGCAGATACGCAGTATTTT
d_gene: NA; v_gene: TRBV20-1; abundance: NA; j_gene: TRBJ2-1; len: 11; CDR3aa: CSARIPGEQFF; CDR3nt: TGCAGTGCTAGAATACCGGGTGAGCAGTTCTTC